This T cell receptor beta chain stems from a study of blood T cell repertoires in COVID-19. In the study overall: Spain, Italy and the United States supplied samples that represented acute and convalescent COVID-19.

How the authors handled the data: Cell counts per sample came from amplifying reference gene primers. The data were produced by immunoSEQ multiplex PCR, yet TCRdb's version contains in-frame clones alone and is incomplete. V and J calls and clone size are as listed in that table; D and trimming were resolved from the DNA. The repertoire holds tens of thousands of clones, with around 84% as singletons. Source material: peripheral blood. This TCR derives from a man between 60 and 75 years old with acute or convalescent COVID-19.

This CDR3 is CASSEARGTLQYF. The DNA for the CDR3 is TGTGCCAGCAGTGAAGCGCGGGGGACCCTGCAGTATTTT. The chain is built from TRBV6-1 and TRBJ2-3, with TRBD2 identical over 7 bases. The CDR3 runs to 13 residues. The V and J ends lost 0 bases and 11 bases, in that order; junction bases with no gene match: 5. CDR1 and CDR2 from the germline V gene are MNHNS and SASEGT.